Detailed here is one T cell receptor beta chain. Its antigen is unknown. No much larger clonotype is one base removed from it; base qualities were not supplied. Libraries were constructed by the immunoSEQ multiplex PCR assay. Imported from immuneACCESS, the table was reduced by TCRdb to in-frame sequences with V and J called. These copies leave out some clones; in studies compared against another copy, an unresolved V gene accounts for under half, and the cause of the remainder is not known. In this sample the table shows about 75,000 clones, 97% of which occur a single time. The top ten clonotypes cover 0.18% of the sample. The sample is drawn from a study of technical replicates of blood from a few donors (TCRdb year 2017). V lost 5 bases and J lost 4 bases; the stretch between them is 10 bases long. CDR1 and CDR2, looked up from the germline V gene, are SGHAT and FQNNGV. Counted from cysteine to phenylalanine, this CDR3 has 13 amino acids. Only the CDR3 DNA stays, 39 bases, in frame from base 1.

The receptor's source is a human donor in good health. Material for sequencing was T cells isolated from PBMCs. The chain joins TRBV11-2 to TRBJ2-3, with the D gene uncertain. The nucleotide sequence reads as follows: TGTGCCAGCAGCATGACTGGTGCAGATACGCAGTATTTT. This is translated as CASSMTGADTQYF.